Listed below are T cell receptor beta chains from one sample, sequenced in a study of blood T cell repertoires in COVID-19. Data came from immunoSEQ multiplex PCR; TCRdb stores just in-frame clones and leaves some out. The sample yields more than 200,000 clones, 82% seen once. The sequenced sample was peripheral blood. All receptors come from an elderly woman with active or convalescent COVID-19. CDR3s leave out the opening cysteine and the closing phenylalanine or tryptophan.

J gene,V gene,CDR3 protein
TRBJ2-5,TRBV18,ASSPRRAERETQY
TRBJ1-2,TRBV12-3/TRBV12-4,ASTLGGFYGYT
TRBJ1-5,TRBV6-1,ASSEETTGEDNQPQH
TRBJ2-3,TRBV5-5,ASSLVTRGRSTDTQY
TRBJ2-7,TRBV15,ATSRQTGSLTYEQY
TRBJ1-4,TRBV6-6,ASSRQAVTEKLF
TRBJ2-7,TRBV27,ASSFGQGSYEQY
TRBJ1-5,TRBV6-5,ASSWGGTGNQPQH
TRBJ2-5,TRBV2,ASISRETETQY
TRBJ2-1,TRBV20-1,SVSPGTSKLSYNEQF
TRBJ2-1,TRBV2,ASSERIGLAVWF
TRBJ1-3,TRBV2,ASSESGTGSGNTIY
TRBJ1-2,TRBV4-2,ASSQEADYGYT
TRBJ2-7,TRBV6-5,ASRGQVHSYEQY
TRBJ2-1,TRBV2,ASQRESYNEQF
TRBJ1-2,TRBV25-1,ASGTGAQGGYT
TRBJ2-2,TRBV19,ASSIRGNTGELF
TRBJ2-1,TRBV6-2/TRBV6-3,ASSYPRGQGINEQF
TRBJ1-1,TRBV18,ASSPGEARSEAF
TRBJ2-7,TRBV7-2,ASSLAWQGMNPYEQY
TRBJ1-1,TRBV18,ASCRPGNTEAF
TRBJ1-5,TRBV12-3/TRBV12-4,ASSFGDQPQH
TRBJ2-2,TRBV19,ASNPGQGGTGELF
TRBJ1-3,TRBV29-1,SVGGPSSGNTIY
TRBJ1-1,TRBV29-1,SVPLNMNTEAF
TRBJ1-3,TRBV11-1,ASSLAGVSSGNTIY
TRBJ1-2,TRBV5-4,ASSLDSGYPYGYT
TRBJ1-2,TRBV19,ASSTGTANHGYT
TRBJ1-4,TRBV13,ASSLGQPNEKLF
TRBJ2-7,TRBV7-2,ASSLYSASEQY
TRBJ2-1,TRBV5-4,ASSTSGSVDEQF
TRBJ2-3,TRBV9,ASSDIAGSMDTQY
TRBJ1-5,TRBV6-6,ASSHPFRDKRDQPQH
TRBJ1-3,TRBV9,ASSPGTFGNTIY
TRBJ2-2,TRBV10-3,AIRPRRQGIDTGELF
TRBJ2-7,TRBV11-1,ASTKTREQISYEQY
TRBJ2-7,TRBV27,ASRLKPRTVSYEQY
TRBJ2-7,TRBV2,ASSAQAGTYEQY
TRBJ1-2,TRBV2,ASSEGQVGFGYT
TRBJ1-2,TRBV9,ASSSGFITYGYT
TRBJ1-5,TRBV5-1,ASSAGDNSNQPQH
TRBJ1-1,TRBV19,ASINRGIWASGTEAF
TRBJ2-5,TRBV7-9,ASQRTGKAETQY
TRBJ2-7,TRBV5-1,ASSPSGGAAEQY
TRBJ2-2,TRBV11-2,ASSLAPDTGELF
TRBJ1-4,TRBV19,ASSVQGGTNEKLF
TRBJ1-5,TRBV19,ASKNDRVYQPQH
TRBJ2-2,TRBV10-1,ASSPGPPGELF
TRBJ1-2,TRBV5-6,ASSFSGNSLYGYT
TRBJ1-6,TRBV5-1,ASSLGTAEDNSPLH
TRBJ1-6,TRBV5-5,ASSLGWRQTYNSPLH
TRBJ1-6,TRBV5-8,ASSLYPAPTDNSPLH